These T cell receptor beta chains were read from a single sample in a study of OX40 agonist ivuxolimab in advanced cancers. Assay: immunoSEQ multiplex PCR; the TCRdb copy retains only in-frame clones and omits some. The sample contains just over 80,000 clones, roughly 87% of which appear only once. Sample: CD4+ or CD8+ T cells sorted from blood, taken in a trial of the OX40 agonist ivuxolimab. These TCRs come from an adult with an advanced solid tumor such as melanoma, head and neck, liver or kidney cancer. Both conserved end residues are part of each CDR3. A D gene is named only where the DNA matches it firmly. For some rows the clone size is stated as once, few or many, or as a class when expanded; others skip it.

d_call,j_call,v_call,clone_size,cdr3_aa,cdr3_nt
TRBD1,TRBJ2-7,TRBV30,-,CAWRDGQRQGFDYEQYF,TGTGCCTGGAGGGACGGCCAGAGACAGGGATTCGACTACGAGCAGTACTTC
-,TRBJ1-1,TRBV6-1,-,CASTRVYTEAFF,TGTGCCAGCACCCGGGTCTACACTGAAGCTTTCTTT
-,TRBJ2-7,TRBV7-2,-,CASSLNGGSSYEQYF,TGTGCCAGCAGCTTAAACGGAGGGAGCAGCTACGAGCAGTACTTC
TRBD2,TRBJ2-1,TRBV18,once,CASSPQLADNEQFF,TGTGCCAGCTCACCACAACTAGCGGACAATGAGCAGTTCTTC
-,TRBJ2-2,TRBV5-1,-,CASSLMGGTGELFF,TGCGCCAGCAGCTTGATGGGCGGGACCGGGGAGCTGTTTTTT
TRBD2,TRBJ2-2,TRBV7-2,-,CASSSLAGNNGELFF,TGTGCCAGCAGCTCACTAGCGGGGAACAACGGGGAGCTGTTTTTT
TRBD2,TRBJ2-2,TRBV11-2,-,CASSLYSGGFTGELFF,TGTGCCAGCAGCTTGTATAGCGGGGGATTTACCGGGGAGCTGTTTTTT
-,TRBJ2-7,TRBV4-1,-,CASSRQSGKEHYEQYF,TGCGCCAGCAGCCGACAATCCGGGAAAGAACACTACGAGCAGTACTTC
TRBD1,TRBJ2-2,TRBV5-4,-,CASGKGQGLVTGELFF,TGTGCCAGCGGGAAGGGACAGGGGTTGGTCACCGGGGAGCTGTTTTTT
-,TRBJ2-6,TRBV28,-,CASSLTYIRQTDDSGANVLTF,TGTGCCAGCAGCCTAACTTATATTAGACAGACGGATGACTCTGGGGCCAACGTCCTGACTTTC
TRBD2,TRBJ2-1,TRBV6-5,-,CASSYGTSRNNEQFF,TGTGCCAGCAGTTACGGGACTAGCAGGAACAATGAGCAGTTCTTC
-,TRBJ2-5,TRBV7-9,-,CASSPGSPLMMETQYF,TGTGCCAGCAGCCCGGGTTCCCCCCTTATGATGGAGACCCAGTACTTC
-,TRBJ1-2,TRBV6-6,-,CASSYEGRYGYTF,TGTGCCAGCAGTTACGAGGGACGCTATGGCTACACCTTC
-,TRBJ2-2,TRBV10-3,-,CATRWGTGELFF,TGTGCCACCCGTTGGGGCACCGGGGAGCTGTTTTTT
-,TRBJ1-6,TRBV11-3,-,CASSLDLNSPLHF,TGTGCCAGCAGCTTAGATCTGAATTCACCCCTCCACTTT
-,TRBJ2-2,TRBV4-2,-,CASSHDDGAGELFF,TGTGCCAGCAGCCATGACGACGGGGCCGGGGAGCTGTTTTTT
-,TRBJ1-4,TRBV2,few,CASRGTLEKLFF,TGTGCCAGCAGGGGGACCCTTGAAAAACTGTTTTTT
TRBD2,TRBJ2-1,TRBV19,once,CASSIPSGLAGSSYNEQFF,TGTGCCAGTAGTATCCCCTCGGGACTAGCGGGAAGCTCCTACAATGAGCAGTTCTTC
-,TRBJ1-3,TRBV28,-,CASRKQGLSGNTIYF,TGTGCCAGCAGGAAGCAGGGCCTCTCTGGAAACACCATATATTTT
-,TRBJ2-3,TRBV4-1,-,CASSRDTATTDTQYF,TGCGCCAGCAGCCGGGACACCGCTACTACAGATACGCAGTATTTT
-,TRBJ2-3,TRBV5-6,few,CASSLGQSYSTDTQYF,TGTGCCAGCAGCTTGGGACAGTCTTATAGCACAGATACGCAGTATTTT
-,TRBJ1-4,TRBV5-1,-,CASSSGPSNLNEKLFF,TGCGCCAGCAGCTCTGGCCCAAGTAACCTCAATGAAAAACTGTTTTTT
-,TRBJ2-5,TRBV5-1,-,CASSLGGGNVETQYF,TGCGCCAGCAGCTTGGGTGGGGGAAACGTCGAGACCCAGTACTTC
-,TRBJ2-6,TRBV2,-,CASDSSGANVLTF,TGTGCCAGCGACAGCTCTGGGGCCAACGTCCTGACTTTC
TRBD2,TRBJ2-5,TRBV28,-,CASSLSGRTSGGETQYF,TGTGCCAGCAGTTTATCGGGTCGTACTAGCGGGGGAGAGACCCAGTACTTC
-,TRBJ1-5,TRBV6-5,-,CASSPMTSVQPQHF,TGTGCCAGCAGTCCGATGACGAGTGTTCAGCCCCAGCATTTT
TRBD1,TRBJ2-3,TRBV9,-,CASSVTGADTQYF,TGTGCCAGCAGCGTAACAGGGGCAGATACGCAGTATTTT
TRBD1,TRBJ1-2,TRBV30,-,CAWRIQGTNYGYTF,TGTGCCTGGAGGATACAGGGGACTAACTATGGCTACACCTTC
-,TRBJ1-4,TRBV7-2,-,CASSSIREKLFF,TGTGCCAGCAGTTCAATTAGAGAAAAACTGTTTTTT
TRBD2,TRBJ2-1,TRBV9,-,CASSVDPSGTGEQFF,TGTGCCAGCAGCGTAGATCCTAGCGGGACGGGTGAGCAGTTCTTC
TRBD1,TRBJ1-6,TRBV28,-,CASSIPRQGGNSPLHF,TGTGCCAGCAGTATTCCGAGACAGGGGGGGAATTCACCCCTCCACTTT
TRBD1,TRBJ2-7,TRBV5-1,-,CASSWGTGGSYEQYF,TGCGCCAGCAGCTGGGGGACAGGGGGGTCCTACGAGCAGTACTTC